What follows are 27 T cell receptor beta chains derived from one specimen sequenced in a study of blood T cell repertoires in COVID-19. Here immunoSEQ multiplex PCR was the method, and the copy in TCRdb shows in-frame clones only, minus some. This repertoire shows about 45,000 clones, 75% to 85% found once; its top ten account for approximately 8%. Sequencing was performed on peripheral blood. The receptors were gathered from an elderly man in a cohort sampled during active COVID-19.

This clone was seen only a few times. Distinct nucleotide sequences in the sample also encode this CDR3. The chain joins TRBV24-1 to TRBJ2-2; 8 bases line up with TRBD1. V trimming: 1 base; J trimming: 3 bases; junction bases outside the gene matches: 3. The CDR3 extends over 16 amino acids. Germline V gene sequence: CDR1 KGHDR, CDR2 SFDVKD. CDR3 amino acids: CATSDFTGGHTGELFF. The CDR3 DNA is TGTGCCACCAGTGATTTTACAGGGGGACACACCGGGGAGCTGTTTTTT.

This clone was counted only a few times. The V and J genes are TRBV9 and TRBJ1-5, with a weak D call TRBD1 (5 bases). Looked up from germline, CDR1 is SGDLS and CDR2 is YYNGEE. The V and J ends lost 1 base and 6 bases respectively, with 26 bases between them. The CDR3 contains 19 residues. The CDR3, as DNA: TGTGCCAGCAGCGTACAAGACACGTGTATTGTCAGGGAGGTTCAGCCCCAGCATTTT. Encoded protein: CASSVQDTCIVREVQPQHF. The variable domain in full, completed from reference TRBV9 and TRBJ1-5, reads DSGVTQTPKHLITATGQRVTLRCSPRSGDLSVYWYQQSLDQGLQFLIQYYNGEERAKGNILERFSAQQFPDLHSELNLSSLELGDSALYFCASSVQDTCIVREVQPQHFGDGTRLSIL.

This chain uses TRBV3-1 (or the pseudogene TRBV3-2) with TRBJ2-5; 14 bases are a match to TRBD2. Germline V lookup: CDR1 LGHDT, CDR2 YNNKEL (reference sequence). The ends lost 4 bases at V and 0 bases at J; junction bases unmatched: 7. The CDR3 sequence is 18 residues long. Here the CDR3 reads CASSRRTSGGPNQETQYF. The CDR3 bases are TGTGCCAGCAGCCGCAGGACTAGCGGGGGGCCAAACCAAGAGACCCAGTACTTC.

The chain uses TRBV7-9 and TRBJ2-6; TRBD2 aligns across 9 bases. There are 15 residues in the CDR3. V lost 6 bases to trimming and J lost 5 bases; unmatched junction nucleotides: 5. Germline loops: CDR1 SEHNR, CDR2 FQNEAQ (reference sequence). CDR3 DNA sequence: TGTGCCAGCAGTATTAGCGGGAGTAGGGCCAACGTCCTGACTTTC. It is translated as CASSISGSRANVLTF.

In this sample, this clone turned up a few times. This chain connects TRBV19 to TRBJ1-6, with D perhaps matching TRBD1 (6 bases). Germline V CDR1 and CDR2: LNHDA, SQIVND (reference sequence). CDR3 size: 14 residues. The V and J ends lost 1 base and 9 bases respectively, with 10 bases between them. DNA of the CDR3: TGTGCCAGTAGTATAGGGACAGCAGCTTCACCCCTCCACTTT. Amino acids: CASSIGTAASPLHF.

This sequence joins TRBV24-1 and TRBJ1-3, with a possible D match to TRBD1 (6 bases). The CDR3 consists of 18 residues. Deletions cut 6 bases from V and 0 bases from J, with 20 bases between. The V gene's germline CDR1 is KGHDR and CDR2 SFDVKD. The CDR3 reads CATSPETGFQHSGNTIYF. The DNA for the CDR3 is TGTGCCACCAGTCCCGAGACAGGATTCCAACACTCTGGAAACACCATATATTTT.

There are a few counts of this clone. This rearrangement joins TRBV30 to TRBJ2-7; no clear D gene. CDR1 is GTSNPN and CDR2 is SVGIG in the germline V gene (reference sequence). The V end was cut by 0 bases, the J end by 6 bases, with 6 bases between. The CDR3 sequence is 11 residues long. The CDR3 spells CAWSVLSEQYF. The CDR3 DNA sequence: TGTGCCTGGAGTGTACTATCCGAGCAGTACTTC.

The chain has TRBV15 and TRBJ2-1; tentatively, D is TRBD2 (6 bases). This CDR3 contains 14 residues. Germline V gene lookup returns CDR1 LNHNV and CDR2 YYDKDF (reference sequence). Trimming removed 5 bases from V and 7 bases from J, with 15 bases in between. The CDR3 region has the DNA TGTGCCACCAGCCCGGAGGGCCGCCGAAATGAGCAGTTCTTC. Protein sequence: CATSPEGRRNEQFF.

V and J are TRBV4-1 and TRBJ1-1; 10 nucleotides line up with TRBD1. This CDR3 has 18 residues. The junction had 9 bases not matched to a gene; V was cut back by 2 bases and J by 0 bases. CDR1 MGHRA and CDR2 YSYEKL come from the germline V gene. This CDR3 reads CASSQRTGGGGMNTEAFF. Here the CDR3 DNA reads TGCGCCAGCAGCCAAAGGACAGGGGGGGGAGGCATGAACACTGAAGCTTTCTTT.

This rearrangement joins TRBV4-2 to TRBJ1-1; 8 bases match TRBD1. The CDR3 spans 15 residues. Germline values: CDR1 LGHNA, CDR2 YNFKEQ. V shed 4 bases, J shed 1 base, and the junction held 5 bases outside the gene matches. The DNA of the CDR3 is TGTGCCAGCAGCCCTCAGGGGGCTGGGAACACTGAAGCTTTCTTT. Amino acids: CASSPQGAGNTEAFF.

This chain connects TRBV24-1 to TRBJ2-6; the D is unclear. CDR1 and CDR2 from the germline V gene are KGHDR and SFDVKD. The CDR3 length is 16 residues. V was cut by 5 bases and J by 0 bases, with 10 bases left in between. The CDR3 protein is CATSVRHSSGANVLTF. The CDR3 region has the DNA TGTGCCACCAGTGTCCGACACAGCTCTGGGGCCAACGTCCTGACTTTC.

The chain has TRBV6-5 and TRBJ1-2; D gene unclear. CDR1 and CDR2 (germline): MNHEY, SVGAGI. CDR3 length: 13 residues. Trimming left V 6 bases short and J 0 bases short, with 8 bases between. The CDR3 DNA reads TGTGCCAGCAGACCCACAGCTAACTATGGCTACACCTTC. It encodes CASRPTANYGYTF.

Written as DNA, the CDR3 is TGTGCCAGCAGAACCTCGGGACACATCATCTACGAGCAGTACTTC. Translation: CASRTSGHIIYEQYF. The chain couples TRBV28 to TRBJ2-7; a possible D gene is TRBD1 (6 bases). Germline loops: CDR1 MDHEN, CDR2 SYDVKM. This CDR3 region has 15 residues. V lost 6 bases to trimming and J lost 3 bases, with 18 bases between them.

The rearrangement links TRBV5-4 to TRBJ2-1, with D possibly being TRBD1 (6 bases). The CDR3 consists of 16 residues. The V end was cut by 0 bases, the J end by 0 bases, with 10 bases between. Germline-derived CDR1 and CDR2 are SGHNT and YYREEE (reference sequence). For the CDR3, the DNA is TGTGCCAGCAGCTTGGGAGGGGGAAGCTCCTACAATGAGCAGTTCTTC. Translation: CASSLGGGSSYNEQFF.

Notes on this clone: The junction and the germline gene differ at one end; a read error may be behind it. Here the CDR3 DNA reads TGTGCTAGCAGCCGACAGGGGGGAGAGACCCAGTACTTC. This translates into CASSRQGGETQYF. The chain joins TRBV7-7 to TRBJ2-5; the match to TRBD1 covers 9 bases. The germline V gene encodes CDR1 SSHAT and CDR2 FNYEAQ (reference sequence). This CDR3 contains 13 residues.

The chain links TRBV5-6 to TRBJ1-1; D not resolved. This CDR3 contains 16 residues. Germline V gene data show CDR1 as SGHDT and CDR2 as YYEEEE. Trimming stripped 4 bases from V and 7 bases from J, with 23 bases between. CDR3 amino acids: CASSPEYRAPAGEAFF. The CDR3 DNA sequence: TGTGCCAGCAGCCCAGAATACCGGGCCCCAGCGGGTGAAGCTTTCTTT.

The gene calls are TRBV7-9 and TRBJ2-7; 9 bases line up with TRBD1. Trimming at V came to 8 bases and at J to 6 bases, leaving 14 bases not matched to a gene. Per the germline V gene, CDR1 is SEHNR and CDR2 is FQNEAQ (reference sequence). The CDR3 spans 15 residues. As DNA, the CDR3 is TGTGCCAGCCGACTGCAAGGGACAGGGTATGCCGAGCAGTACTTC. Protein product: CASRLQGTGYAEQYF.

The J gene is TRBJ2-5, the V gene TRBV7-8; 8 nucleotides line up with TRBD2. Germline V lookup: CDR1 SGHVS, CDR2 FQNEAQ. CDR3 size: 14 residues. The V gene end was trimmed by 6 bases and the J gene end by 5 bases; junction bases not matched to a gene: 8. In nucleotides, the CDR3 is TGTGCCAGCAGGACGGGAGGGGATCTGGAGACCCAGTACTTC. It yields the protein CASRTGGDLETQYF.

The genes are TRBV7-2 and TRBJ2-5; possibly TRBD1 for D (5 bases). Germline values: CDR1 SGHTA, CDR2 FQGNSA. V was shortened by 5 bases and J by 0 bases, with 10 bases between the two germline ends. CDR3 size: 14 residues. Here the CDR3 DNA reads TGTGCCAGCAGCCCCGACAGTTACCAAGAGACCCAGTACTTC. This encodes CASSPDSYQETQYF. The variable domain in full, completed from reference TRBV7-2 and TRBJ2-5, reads GAGVSQSPSNKVTEKGKDVELRCDPISGHTALYWYRQSLGQGLEFLIYFQGNSAPDKSGLPSDRFSAERTGGSVSTLTIQRTQQEDSAVYLCASSPDSYQETQYFGPGTRLLVL.

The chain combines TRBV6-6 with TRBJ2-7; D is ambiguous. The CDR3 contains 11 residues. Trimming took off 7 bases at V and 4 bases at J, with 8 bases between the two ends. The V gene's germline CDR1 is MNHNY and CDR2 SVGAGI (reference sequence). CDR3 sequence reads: CASTFLYEQYF. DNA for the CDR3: TGTGCCAGCACCTTCCTTTACGAGCAGTACTTC.

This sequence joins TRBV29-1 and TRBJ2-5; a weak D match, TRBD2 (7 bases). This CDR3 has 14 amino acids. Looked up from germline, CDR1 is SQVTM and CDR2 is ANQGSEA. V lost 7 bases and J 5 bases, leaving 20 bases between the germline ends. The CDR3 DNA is TGCAGCGGACGGGGGGCAAGTGGGATGGAGACCCAGTACTTC. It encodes CSGRGASGMETQYF.

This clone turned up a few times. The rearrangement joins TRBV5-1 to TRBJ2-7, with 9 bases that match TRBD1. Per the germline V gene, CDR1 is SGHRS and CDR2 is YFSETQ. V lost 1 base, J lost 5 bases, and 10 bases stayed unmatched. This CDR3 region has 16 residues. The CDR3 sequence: CASSLLWSTGGHEQYF. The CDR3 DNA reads TGCGCCAGCAGCTTGTTATGGTCGACAGGGGGACACGAGCAGTACTTC.

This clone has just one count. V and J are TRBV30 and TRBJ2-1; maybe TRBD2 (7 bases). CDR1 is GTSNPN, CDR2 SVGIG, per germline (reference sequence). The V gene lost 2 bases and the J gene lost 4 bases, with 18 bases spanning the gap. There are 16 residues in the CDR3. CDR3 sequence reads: CAWSPLGGGLYNEQFF. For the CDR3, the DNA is TGTGCCTGGAGTCCCCTGGGAGGGGGGCTATACAATGAGCAGTTCTTC.

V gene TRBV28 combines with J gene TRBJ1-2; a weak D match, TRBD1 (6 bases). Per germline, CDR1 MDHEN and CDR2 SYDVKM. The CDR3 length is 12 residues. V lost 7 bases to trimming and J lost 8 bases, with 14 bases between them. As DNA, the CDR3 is TGTGCCAGCAACAGGGATATATGGGGCTACACCTTC. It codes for CASNRDIWGYTF.

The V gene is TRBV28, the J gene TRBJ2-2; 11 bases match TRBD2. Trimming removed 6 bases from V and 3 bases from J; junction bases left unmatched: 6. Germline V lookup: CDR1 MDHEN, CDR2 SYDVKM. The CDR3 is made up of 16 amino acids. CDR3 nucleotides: TGTGCCAGCAGACTAGCGGGAGTGTCCTACACCGGGGAGCTGTTTTTT. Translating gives CASRLAGVSYTGELFF.

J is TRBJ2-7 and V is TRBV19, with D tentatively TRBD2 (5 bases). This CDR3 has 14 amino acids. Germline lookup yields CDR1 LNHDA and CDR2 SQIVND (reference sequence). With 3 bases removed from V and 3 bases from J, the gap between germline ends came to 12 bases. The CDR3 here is CASSMSRGIYEQYF. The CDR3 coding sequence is TGTGCCAGTAGTATGAGCCGGGGAATCTACGAGCAGTACTTC.

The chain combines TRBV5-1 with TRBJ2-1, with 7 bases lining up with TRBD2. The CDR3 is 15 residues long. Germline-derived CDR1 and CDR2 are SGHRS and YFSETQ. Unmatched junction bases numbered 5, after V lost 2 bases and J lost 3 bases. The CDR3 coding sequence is TGCGCCAGCAGCTTCCGCGGGGGTCTCTACAATGAGCAGTTCTTC. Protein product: CASSFRGGLYNEQFF.